The 17 T cell receptor beta chains listed next were all sequenced from one sample in a study of neurological immune-mediated disorders. TCRdb passed the 5' RACE reads through MiXCR, listing each CDR3 protein once. The sample carries roughly 80,000 distinct CDR3 sequences, 17% recorded once. Sequencing was done on a sample of PBMCs. The receptors derive from a woman in her thirties or forties in good health.

This clonotype has ten or more counts. This rearrangement joins TRBV5-1 to TRBJ1-1, with no clear D. The CDR3 consists of 14 residues. CDR1 and CDR2 (germline): SGHRS, YFSETQ. V was pared by 4 bases and J by 4 bases, with 14 bases between. The CDR3 nucleotides read TGCGCCAGCAGCCCCGACCCTGGCAGCACTGAAGCTTTCTTT. Amino acids: CASSPDPGSTEAFF.

Ten or more counts support this clonotype. This rearrangement joins TRBV29-1 to TRBJ2-5; 15 positions match TRBD2. Trimming removed 7 bases from V and 5 bases from J; junction bases left unmatched: 5. The germline gives CDR1 SQVTM, CDR2 ANQGSEA. This CDR3 contains 14 residues. The CDR3 loop is CSGGTSGGSETQYF. As DNA, the CDR3 is TGCAGCGGAGGGACTAGCGGGGGGTCGGAGACCCAGTACTTC.

Regarding this clonotype: At one end, the junction sequence differs from germline, possibly due to a read error. The rearrangement joins TRBV20-1 to TRBJ1-1; D possibly corresponds to TRBD1 (5 bases). This CDR3 contains 12 residues. Germline CDR1 reads DFQATT; CDR2 reads SNEGSKA (reference sequence). CDR3 in DNA: TGCAGTTCCGGCGCGGGGGATCTTGAAGCGTTCTTT. Protein: CSSGAGDLEAFF.

This clonotype has just a few counts. The chain joins TRBV28 to TRBJ2-2; perhaps D is TRBD1 or TRBD2 (5 bases each). This CDR3 is built from 14 residues. Germline CDR1 reads MDHEN; CDR2 reads SYDVKM. The V end lost 2 bases, the J end lost 7 bases, and 11 bases lay between the germline ends. The CDR3: CASSLPAGSGELFF. DNA for the CDR3: TGTGCCAGCAGTTTACCCGCAGGGAGCGGGGAGCTGTTTTTT.

Ten or more counts support this clonotype. The V call is TRBV9, the J call TRBJ1-1; no definite D call. CDR3 length: 17 amino acids. V was pared by 6 bases and J by 1 base, with 22 bases between. The germline CDR1 and CDR2 sequences are SGDLS and YYNGEE. The CDR3 DNA is TGTGCCAGCACCATCCCCGAGGGCGGACCGAAGAACACTGAAGCTTTCTTT. Protein product: CASTIPEGGPKNTEAFF.

This sequence joins TRBV7-9 and TRBJ2-2, with 13 bases identical to TRBD2. Trimming at V came to 5 bases and at J to 6 bases, leaving 9 bases not matched to a gene. CDR1 SEHNR and CDR2 FQNEAQ come from the germline V gene (reference sequence). The CDR3 is 17 residues long. CDR3 region: CASSPLGTSGIPGELFF. CDR3 sequence (DNA): TGTGCCAGCAGCCCTTTAGGGACTAGCGGGATTCCCGGGGAGCTGTTTTTT.

This clonotype showed up just a few times. CDR3 bases: TGTGCCAGCAGGCAGGGTTGGGACACCGGGGAGCTGTTTTTT. Protein: CASRQGWDTGELFF. V and J are TRBV6-5 and TRBJ2-2; a possible D gene is TRBD1 (5 bases). The germline gives CDR1 MNHEY, CDR2 SVGAGI. With 6 bases removed from V and 3 bases from J, the gap between germline ends came to 11 bases. The CDR3 extends over 14 amino acids.

In its sample, this clonotype was seen many times. The chain joins TRBV5-1 to TRBJ1-3, with 7 nucleotides matching TRBD1. V shed 4 bases, J shed 4 bases, and the junction held 11 bases outside the gene matches. Per the germline V gene, CDR1 is SGHRS and CDR2 is YFSETQ. The CDR3 spans 16 residues. DNA for the CDR3: TGCGCCAGCAGCGGCGGACAGGTTGAATTAGGAAACACCATATATTTT. Amino acids: CASSGGQVELGNTIYF.

This clonotype counts as medium-sized. The CDR3 here is CASSLDGGPSKNIQYF. The CDR3 bases are TGTGCCAGCAGCTTGGACGGGGGGCCGTCCAAAAACATTCAGTACTTC. V is TRBV7-2 and J is TRBJ2-4, with a weak D call TRBD2 (7 bases). This CDR3 is 16 amino acids long. The ends were cut back, 3 bases at V and 2 bases at J, with 14 bases in the middle. The germline CDR1 and CDR2 sequences are SGHTA and FQGNSA. Using reference TRBV7-2 and TRBJ2-4 for the parts outside the CDR3, the full variable domain is GAGVSQSPSNKVTEKGKDVELRCDPISGHTALYWYRQSLGQGLEFLIYFQGNSAPDKSGLPSDRFSAERTGGSVSTLTIQRTQQEDSAVYLCASSLDGGPSKNIQYFGAGTRLSVL.

This clonotype was recorded many times. This chain connects TRBV5-5 to TRBJ2-5; D not resolved. Germline V gene sequence: CDR1 SGHKS, CDR2 YYEKEE (reference sequence). The CDR3 has 15 amino acids. V was shortened by 4 bases and J by 3 bases, with 16 bases between the two germline ends. CDR3 nucleotides: TGTGCCAGCAGCCGCTCGGTCATCTTAAAAGAGACCCAGTACTTC. Protein: CASSRSVILKETQYF. The whole variable domain, filled in from reference TRBV5-5 and TRBJ2-5, reads DAGVTQSPTHLIKTRGQQVTLRCSPISGHKSVSWYQQVLGQGPQFIFQYYEKEERGRGNFPDRFSARQFPNYSSELNVNALLLGDSALYLCASSRSVILKETQYFGPGTRLLVL.

J is TRBJ2-5 and V is TRBV29-1, with 9 positions matching TRBD2. Germline V gives CDR1 SQVTM, CDR2 ANQGSEA. This CDR3 contains 15 residues. V dropped 5 bases and J dropped 5; count of bases not matched to a gene: 12. The CDR3 bases are TGCAGCGTTTATGCGGGAGGGGGTTTAAAGGAGACCCAGTACTTC. Protein: CSVYAGGGLKETQYF.

This clonotype was picked up many times. V usage is TRBV2 and J usage is TRBJ2-1; D not certain. V was trimmed by 5 bases and J by 5 bases, leaving 13 bases between them. This CDR3 has 14 amino acids. Germline V CDR1 and CDR2: SNHLY, FYNNEI. CDR3 bases: TGTGCCAGCAGTCCCTTAGGAAAGGACAATGAGCAGTTCTTC. As protein: CASSPLGKDNEQFF.

This clonotype was seen at least ten times. This rearrangement joins TRBV21-1 to TRBJ2-3; the DNA was not compared with TRBD1, the D call given in the table. TRBV21-1 is listed as a pseudogene. CDR3 size: 17 residues. The CDR3 DNA follows: TGTGCCAGCAGCACGGTTAGGGGGCCCAAGGGCACAGATACGCAGTATTTT. It encodes CASSTVRGPKGTDTQYF.

This clonotype was seen ten or more times. The rearrangement uses TRBV9 and TRBJ2-1; no clear D gene. V lost 1 base to trimming and J lost 4 bases, with 18 bases between them. The length of the CDR3 is 17 residues. Germline CDR1 is SGDLS and CDR2 is YYNGEE. CDR3 region: CASSVSAAIGQYNEQFF. CDR3 DNA sequence: TGTGCCAGCAGCGTAAGTGCTGCTATCGGGCAATACAATGAGCAGTTCTTC.

This clonotype occurred many times. The chain links TRBV5-1 to TRBJ1-2; D ambiguous. This CDR3 contains 14 residues. Germline V lookup: CDR1 SGHRS, CDR2 YFSETQ. The V gene lost 0 bases and the J gene lost 6 bases, with 12 bases spanning the gap. The CDR3, as DNA: TGCGCCAGCAGCTTGGGGGCCAGCCAGGATGGCTACACCTTC. Protein product: CASSLGASQDGYTF. Using reference TRBV5-1 and TRBJ1-2 for the parts outside the CDR3, the full variable domain is KAGVTQTPRYLIKTRGQQVTLSCSPISGHRSVSWYQQTPGQGLQFLFEYFSETQRNKGNFPGRFSGRQFSNSRSEMNVSTLELGDSALYLCASSLGASQDGYTFGSGTRLTVV.

This clonotype was detected many times. The chain combines TRBV4-3 with TRBJ1-2; 7 bases map to TRBD1. The ends lost 0 bases at V and 7 bases at J; junction bases unmatched: 5. Germline V CDR1 and CDR2: LGHNA, YSLEER. The CDR3 spans 14 residues. The CDR3 DNA follows: TGCGCCAGCAGCCAAGATCCACAGGGGTCTGGCTACACCTTC. Translating it yields CASSQDPQGSGYTF.

This clonotype came up many times. The rearrangement uses TRBV20-1 and TRBJ2-1; D not resolved. Trimming stripped 6 bases from V and 9 bases from J, with 12 bases between. Germline CDR1 DFQATT, CDR2 SNEGSKA (reference sequence). The CDR3 consists of 11 residues. DNA of the CDR3: TGCAGTGCCCCCCTCATAGGTGAGCAGTTCTTC. Protein sequence: CSAPLIGEQFF.